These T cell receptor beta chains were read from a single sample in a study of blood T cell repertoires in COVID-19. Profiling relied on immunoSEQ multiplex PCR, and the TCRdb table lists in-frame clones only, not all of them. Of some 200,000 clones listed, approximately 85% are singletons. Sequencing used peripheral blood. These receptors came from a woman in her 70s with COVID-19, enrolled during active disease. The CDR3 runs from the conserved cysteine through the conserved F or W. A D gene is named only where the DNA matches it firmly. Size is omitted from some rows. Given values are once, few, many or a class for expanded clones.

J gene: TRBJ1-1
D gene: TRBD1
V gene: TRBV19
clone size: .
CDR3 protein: CASMDRGHATSTEAFF
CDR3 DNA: TGTGCCAGTATGGACAGGGGGCATGCGACTAGTACTGAAGCTTTCTTT

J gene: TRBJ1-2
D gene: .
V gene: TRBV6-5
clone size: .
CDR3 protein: CASRGTQQANYGYTF
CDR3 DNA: TGTGCCAGCAGAGGAACTCAACAGGCTAACTATGGCTACACCTTC

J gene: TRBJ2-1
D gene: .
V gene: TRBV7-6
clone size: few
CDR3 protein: CASSLKWDLSMGVYNEQFF
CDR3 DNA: TGTGCCAGCAGCTTAAAATGGGACTTAAGCATGGGGGTCTACAATGAGCAGTTCTTC

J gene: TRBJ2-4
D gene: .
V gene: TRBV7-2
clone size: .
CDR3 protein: CASGWLGLNIQYF
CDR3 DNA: TGTGCCAGCGGATGGTTGGGGCTCAACATTCAGTACTTC

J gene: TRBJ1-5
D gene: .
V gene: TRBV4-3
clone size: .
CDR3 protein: CASSQDSIGNQPQHF
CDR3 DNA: TGCGCCAGCAGCCAAGATAGCATAGGCAATCAGCCCCAGCATTTT

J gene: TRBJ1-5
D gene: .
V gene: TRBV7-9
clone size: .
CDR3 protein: CASSQGLTNQPQHF
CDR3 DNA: TGTGCCAGCAGCCAGGGACTTACTAATCAGCCCCAGCATTTT

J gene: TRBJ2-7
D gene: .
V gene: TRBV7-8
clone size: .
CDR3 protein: CASSLGPPPYEQYF
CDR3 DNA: TGTGCCAGCAGCTTAGGGCCTCCCCCCTACGAGCAGTACTTC

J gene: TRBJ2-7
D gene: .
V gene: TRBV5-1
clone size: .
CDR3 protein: CASSATGNEQYF
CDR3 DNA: TGCGCCAGCAGCGCGACAGGTAACGAGCAGTACTTC

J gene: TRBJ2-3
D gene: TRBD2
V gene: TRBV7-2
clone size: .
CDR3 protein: CASSDRGLAGTDTQYF
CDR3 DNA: TGTGCCAGCAGCGACCGAGGACTAGCTGGCACAGATACGCAGTATTTT

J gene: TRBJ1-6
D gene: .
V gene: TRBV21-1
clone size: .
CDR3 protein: CASSKRGKPLHF
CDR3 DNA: TGTGCCAGCAGCAAAAGGGGAAAGCCCCTCCACTTT

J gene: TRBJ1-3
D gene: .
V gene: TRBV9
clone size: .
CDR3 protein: CASSGPQGLSGNTIYF
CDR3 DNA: TGTGCCAGCAGCGGCCCACAGGGTTTGAGTGGAAACACCATATATTTT

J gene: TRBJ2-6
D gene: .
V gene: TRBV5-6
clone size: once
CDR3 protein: CASSFGGSGANVLTF
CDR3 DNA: TGTGCCAGCAGCTTTGGAGGGTCTGGGGCCAACGTCCTGACTTTC

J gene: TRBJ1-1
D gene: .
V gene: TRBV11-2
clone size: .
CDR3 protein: CASSLGGDMSGRWTEAFF
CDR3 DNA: TGTGCCAGCAGCTTAGGTGGTGATATGTCCGGGAGGTGGACTGAAGCTTTCTTT

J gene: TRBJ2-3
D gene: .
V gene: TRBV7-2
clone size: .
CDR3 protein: CASSLGTGISTDTQYF
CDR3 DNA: TGTGCCAGCAGCTTAGGGACCGGGATTAGCACAGATACGCAGTATTTT

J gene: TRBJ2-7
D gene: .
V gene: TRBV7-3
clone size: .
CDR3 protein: CASSLLPRQVGSEQYF
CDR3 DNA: TGTGCCAGCAGCTTACTTCCACGACAGGTGGGGAGCGAGCAGTACTTC

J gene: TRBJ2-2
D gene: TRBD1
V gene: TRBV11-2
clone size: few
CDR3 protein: CASSLTGSTGELFF
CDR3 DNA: TGTGCCAGCAGCTTGACAGGGTCGACCGGGGAGCTGTTTTTT

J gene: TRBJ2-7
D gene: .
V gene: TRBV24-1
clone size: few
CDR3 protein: CATSDTGGPYEQYF
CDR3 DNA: TGTGCCACCAGTGATACCGGAGGCCCTTACGAGCAGTACTTC

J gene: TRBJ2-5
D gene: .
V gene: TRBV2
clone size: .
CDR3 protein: CASSLTIGETQYF
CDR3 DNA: TGTGCCAGCAGTCTGACTATCGGAGAGACCCAGTACTTC

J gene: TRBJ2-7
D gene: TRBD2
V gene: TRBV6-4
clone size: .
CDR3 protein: CASSRLAGSSYEQYF
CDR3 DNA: TGTGCCAGCAGCCGACTAGCGGGAAGCTCCTACGAGCAGTACTTC

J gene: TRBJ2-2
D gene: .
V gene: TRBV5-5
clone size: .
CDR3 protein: CASSHGTQNTGELFF
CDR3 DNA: TGTGCCAGCAGCCACGGGACTCAGAACACCGGGGAGCTGTTTTTT

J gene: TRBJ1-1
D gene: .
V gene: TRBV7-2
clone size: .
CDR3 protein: CASSSRVGTEAFF
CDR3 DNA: TGTGCCAGCAGCTCCAGGGTCGGGACTGAAGCTTTCTTT

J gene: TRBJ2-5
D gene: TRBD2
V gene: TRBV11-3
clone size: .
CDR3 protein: CASSLGLAGGGETQYF
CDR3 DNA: TGTGCCAGCAGCTTAGGCCTAGCGGGAGGGGGGGAGACCCAGTACTTC

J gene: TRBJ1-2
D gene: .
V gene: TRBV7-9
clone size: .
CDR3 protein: CASSLAGAGENYGYTF
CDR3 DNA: TGTGCCAGCAGCTTAGCGGGGGCAGGGGAAAACTATGGCTACACCTTC

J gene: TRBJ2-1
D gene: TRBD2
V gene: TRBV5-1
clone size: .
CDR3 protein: CASSLATTSVRNEQFF
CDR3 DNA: TGCGCCAGCAGCTTGGCCACAACTAGCGTTCGTAATGAGCAGTTCTTC

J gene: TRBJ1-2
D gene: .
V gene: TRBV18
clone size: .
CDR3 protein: CASSPGVDTTIYGYTF
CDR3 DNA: TGTGCCAGCTCACCAGGAGTGGACACGACCATTTATGGCTACACCTTC

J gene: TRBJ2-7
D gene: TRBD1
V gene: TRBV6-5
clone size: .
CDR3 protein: CASSPGTEAYEQYF
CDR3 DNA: TGTGCCAGCAGTCCCGGGACAGAAGCCTACGAGCAGTACTTC

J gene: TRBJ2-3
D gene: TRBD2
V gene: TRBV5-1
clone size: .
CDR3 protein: CASSSLAGGTDTQYF
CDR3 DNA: TGCGCCAGCAGCTCCCTAGCGGGAGGCACAGATACGCAGTATTTT

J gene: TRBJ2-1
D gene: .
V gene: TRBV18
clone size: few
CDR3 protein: CASSGTPREGDNEQFF
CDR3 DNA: TGTGCCAGCTCAGGCACCCCTAGAGAAGGGGACAATGAGCAGTTCTTC

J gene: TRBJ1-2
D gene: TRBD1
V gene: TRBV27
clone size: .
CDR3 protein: CASSLSGAGGGYTF
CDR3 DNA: TGTGCCAGCAGTTTATCGGGGGCAGGGGGTGGCTACACCTTC

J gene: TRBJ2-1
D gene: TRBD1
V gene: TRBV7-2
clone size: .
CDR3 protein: CASSADRGSYNEQFF
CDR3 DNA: TGTGCCAGCAGCGCTGACAGGGGGTCCTACAATGAGCAGTTCTTC

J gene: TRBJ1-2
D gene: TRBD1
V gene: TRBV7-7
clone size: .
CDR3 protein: CASSLIRDRGSGYTF
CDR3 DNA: TGTGCTAGCAGCTTAATTAGGGACAGGGGTTCGGGCTACACCTTC

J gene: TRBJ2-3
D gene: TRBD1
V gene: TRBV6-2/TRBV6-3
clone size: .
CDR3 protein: CASSYSRQGVTDTQYF
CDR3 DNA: TGTGCCAGCAGTTACTCGCGGCAGGGGGTCACAGATACGCAGTATTTT

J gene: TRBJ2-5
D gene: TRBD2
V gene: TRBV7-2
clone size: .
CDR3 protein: CASSPRTRYETQYF
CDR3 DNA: TGTGCCAGCAGCCCCAGGACTAGGTATGAGACCCAGTACTTC

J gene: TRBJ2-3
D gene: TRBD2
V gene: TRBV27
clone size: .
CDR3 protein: CASRRTSGRVLSTDTQYF
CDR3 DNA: TGTGCCAGCAGGAGGACTAGCGGGAGGGTTTTAAGCACAGATACGCAGTATTTT

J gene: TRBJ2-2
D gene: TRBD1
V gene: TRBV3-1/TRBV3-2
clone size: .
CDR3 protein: CASSPFGGTGGVPGELFF
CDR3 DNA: TGTGCCAGCAGCCCTTTTGGGGGGACAGGGGGCGTACCCGGGGAGCTGTTTTTT

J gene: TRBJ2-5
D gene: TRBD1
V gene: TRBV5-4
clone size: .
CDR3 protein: CASSLRTGGDGETQYF
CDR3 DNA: TGTGCCAGCAGCTTGCGGACAGGGGGCGACGGGGAGACCCAGTACTTC

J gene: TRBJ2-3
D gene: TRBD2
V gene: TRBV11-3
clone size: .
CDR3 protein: CASSLGLFAGGPTDTQYF
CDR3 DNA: TGTGCCAGCAGCTTAGGCCTATTTGCGGGGGGCCCCACAGATACGCAGTATTTT

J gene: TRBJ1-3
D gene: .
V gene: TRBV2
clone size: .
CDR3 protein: CASSGNLGTRGNTIYF
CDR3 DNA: TGTGCCAGCAGTGGGAACCTAGGGACAAGGGGAAACACCATATATTTT

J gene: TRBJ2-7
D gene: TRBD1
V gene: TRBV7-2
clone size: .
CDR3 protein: CASRPRDRGYEQYF
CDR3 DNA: TGTGCCAGCAGACCCCGGGACAGGGGATACGAGCAGTACTTC

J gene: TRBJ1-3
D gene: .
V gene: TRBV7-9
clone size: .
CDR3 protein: CASSSTPRGPSGNTIYF
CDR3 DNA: TGTGCCAGCAGCTCCACCCCCAGGGGCCCCTCTGGAAACACCATATATTTT

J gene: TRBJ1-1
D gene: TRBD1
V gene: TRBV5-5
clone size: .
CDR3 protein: CASSLVGQGNTEAFF
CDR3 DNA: TGTGCCAGCAGCTTGGTAGGACAGGGGAACACTGAAGCTTTCTTT

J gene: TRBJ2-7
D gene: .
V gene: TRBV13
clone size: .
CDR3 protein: CASSFSEGRGEQYF
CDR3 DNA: TGTGCCAGCAGCTTTAGCGAGGGCCGGGGGGAGCAGTACTTC

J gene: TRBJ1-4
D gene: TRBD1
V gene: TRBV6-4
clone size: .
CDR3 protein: CASSAPSTGGRANEKLFF
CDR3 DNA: TGTGCCAGCAGTGCTCCTTCAACAGGGGGCCGAGCTAATGAAAAACTGTTTTTT

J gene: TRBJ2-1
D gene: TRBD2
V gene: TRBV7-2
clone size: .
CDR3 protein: CASSLVGTIPEGEQFF
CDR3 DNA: TGTGCCAGCAGCTTAGTCGGGACTATCCCTGAAGGGGAGCAGTTCTTC

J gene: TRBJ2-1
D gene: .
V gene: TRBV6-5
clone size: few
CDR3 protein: CASSRDSAIDEQFF
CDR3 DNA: TGTGCCAGCAGCCGGGACTCTGCTATCGATGAGCAGTTCTTC

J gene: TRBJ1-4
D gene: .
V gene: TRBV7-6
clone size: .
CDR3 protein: CASSQQPLGGATNEKLFF
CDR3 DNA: TGTGCCAGCAGCCAACAACCTCTGGGAGGGGCGACTAATGAAAAACTGTTTTTT

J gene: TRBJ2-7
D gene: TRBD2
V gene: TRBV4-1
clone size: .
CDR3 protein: CASSQDHREGTSRYEQYF
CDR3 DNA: TGCGCCAGCAGCCAAGATCATCGGGAAGGGACTAGCAGATACGAGCAGTACTTC

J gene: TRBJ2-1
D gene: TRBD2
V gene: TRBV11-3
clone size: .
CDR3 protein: CASGAGDNEQFF
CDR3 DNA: TGTGCCAGCGGGGCGGGAGACAATGAGCAGTTCTTC

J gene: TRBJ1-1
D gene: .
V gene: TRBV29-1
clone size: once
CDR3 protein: CSNLGPMNTEAFF
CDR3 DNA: TGCAGCAATTTGGGGCCAATGAACACTGAAGCTTTCTTT

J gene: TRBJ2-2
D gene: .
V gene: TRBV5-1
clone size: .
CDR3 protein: CASSLAVGTGELFF
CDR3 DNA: TGCGCCAGCAGCTTGGCGGTCGGGACCGGGGAGCTGTTTTTT

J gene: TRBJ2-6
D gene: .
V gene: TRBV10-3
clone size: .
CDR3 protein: CAISEYTTGANVLTF
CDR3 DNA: TGTGCCATCAGTGAATACACCACTGGGGCCAACGTCCTGACTTTC

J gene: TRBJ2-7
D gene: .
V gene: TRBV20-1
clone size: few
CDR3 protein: CSASGVYEQYF
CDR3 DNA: TGCAGTGCTAGCGGAGTCTACGAGCAGTACTTC

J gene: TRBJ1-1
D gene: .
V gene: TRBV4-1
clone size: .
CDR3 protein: CASSMDRNTEAFF
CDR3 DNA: TGCGCCAGCAGCATGGACAGGAACACTGAAGCTTTCTTT

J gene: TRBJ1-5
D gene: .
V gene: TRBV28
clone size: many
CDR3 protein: CASSKGQVIDQPQHF
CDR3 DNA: TGTGCCAGCAGTAAGGGGCAGGTTATAGATCAGCCCCAGCATTTT

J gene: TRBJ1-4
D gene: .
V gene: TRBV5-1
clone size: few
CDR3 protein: CASSLWGTGTNEKLFF
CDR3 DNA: TGCGCCAGCAGCTTGTGGGGCACCGGGACTAATGAAAAACTGTTTTTT

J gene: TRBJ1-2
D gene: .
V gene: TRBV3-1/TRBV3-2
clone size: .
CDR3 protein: CASSQGHNYGYTF
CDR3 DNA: TGTGCCAGCAGCCAAGGACATAACTATGGCTACACCTTC

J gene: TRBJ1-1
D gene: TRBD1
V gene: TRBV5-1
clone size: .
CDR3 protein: CASSQGDRAGTEAFF
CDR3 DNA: TGCGCCAGCAGCCAAGGCGACAGGGCCGGCACTGAAGCTTTCTTT